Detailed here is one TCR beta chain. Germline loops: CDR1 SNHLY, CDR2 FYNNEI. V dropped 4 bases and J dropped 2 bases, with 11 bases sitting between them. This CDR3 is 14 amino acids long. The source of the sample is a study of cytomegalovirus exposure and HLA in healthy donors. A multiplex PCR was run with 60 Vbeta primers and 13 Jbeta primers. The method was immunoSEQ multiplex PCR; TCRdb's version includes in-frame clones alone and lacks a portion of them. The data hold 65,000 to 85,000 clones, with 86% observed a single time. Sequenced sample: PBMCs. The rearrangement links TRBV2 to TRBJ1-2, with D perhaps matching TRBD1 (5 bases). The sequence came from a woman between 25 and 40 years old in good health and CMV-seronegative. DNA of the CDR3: TGTGCCAGCAGTGCGGGACTGCTAAACTATGGCTACACCTTC. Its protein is CASSAGLLNYGYTF.